What follows is one TCR beta chain and its context. The entry originates in a study of blood T cell repertoires in COVID-19. For the study at large: The United States, Italy and Spain supplied acute and convalescent COVID-19 samples. From T cells, B-cell-depleted T cells, or PBMCs came the material, which was cDNA or gDNA.

This CDR3 has 15 amino acids. CDR1 and CDR2 (germline): WNHNN, SYGVQD (reference sequence). V trimming: 2 bases; J trimming: 8 bases; junction bases outside the gene matches: 7. In the original workflow: Estimation of nucleated cell counts was performed using reference gene primer amplification. Assay: immunoSEQ multiplex PCR; the TCRdb copy retains only in-frame clones and omits some. From that table come the V and J calls and clone size; the DNA was used to work out D and trimming. The sample has tens of thousands of clones; about nine tenths are singletons. The sample was peripheral blood. The chain combines TRBV10-1 with TRBJ2-1, with TRBD2 matching over 9 bases. This TCR came from a human donor with active COVID-19. The donor label of this sample is uncertain. The CDR3 spells CASSEGLASRDEQFF. The CDR3 region has the DNA TGCGCCAGCAGTGAGGGACTAGCGAGTAGGGATGAGCAGTTCTTC.